Below, 32 T cell receptor beta chains from the same sample are listed, as sequenced in a study of lymphopenia after photon versus proton radiotherapy. Sequencing used immunoSEQ multiplex PCR; TCRdb keeps in-frame clones, though not all of them. This sample has some 28,000 clones, with roughly four fifths found just once. Sequencing was performed on peripheral blood, taken from a patient treated with photon-based radiotherapy. Receptors were obtained from a man aged 45-60 years with gastric cancer.

The sample holds one count of this clone. The chain combines TRBV30 with TRBJ2-2, with 8 bases aligning to TRBD1. The V and J ends lost 1 base and 7 bases, in that order; junction bases with no gene match: 11. CDR3 length: 16 amino acids. The germline V gene has CDR1 GTSNPN and CDR2 SVGIG (reference sequence). The CDR3 DNA sequence: TGTGCCTGGAGTGCTCTTAGGGACAGGCGTGGCGGGGAGCTGTTTTTT. Translation: CAWSALRDRRGGELFF.

This chain uses TRBV5-6 with TRBJ2-7; tentatively, D is TRBD1 (5 bases). Germline CDR1 reads SGHDT; CDR2 reads YYEEEE. The CDR3 extends over 14 amino acids. Trimming took 4 bases from V and 0 from J, leaving 11 bases between them. The CDR3 bases are TGTGCCAGCAGCCCGACAGTGTACTCCTACGAGCAGTACTTC. It specifies CASSPTVYSYEQYF.

The V and J genes are TRBV4-1 and TRBJ2-2; 8 bases match TRBD1. Germline lookup yields CDR1 MGHRA and CDR2 YSYEKL. Trimming cost V 9 bases and J 8 bases; bases outside gene matches: 8. The CDR3 consists of 13 residues. The DNA of the CDR3 is TGCGCCAGTCGGGCAGGGGGCTTTGGGGAGCTGTTTTTT. As protein: CASRAGGFGELFF.

At least ten counts were recorded for this clone. The chain couples TRBV10-3 to TRBJ2-7; TRBD2 might be the D (6 bases). Trimming left V 2 bases short and J 6 bases short, with 11 bases between. From germline, CDR1 is ENHRY and CDR2 SYGVKD. The CDR3 covers 13 residues. This CDR3 is CAISEGRGSEQYV. Here the CDR3 DNA reads TGTGCCATCAGTGAGGGCCGGGGGAGCGAGCAGTACGTC.

The chain couples TRBV7-9 to TRBJ2-3; TRBD2 matches 9 bases. CDR3 length equals 18 residues. Unmatched junction bases numbered 15, after V lost 2 bases and J lost 6 bases. Germline assignment: CDR1 SEHNR and CDR2 FQNEAQ (reference sequence). The CDR3 sequence is CASSLSQGCSGGPDTQYF. The CDR3 DNA follows: TGTGCCAGCAGCTTATCACAGGGGTGTAGCGGGGGCCCGGATACGCAGTATTTT.

The chain combines TRBV14 with TRBJ1-6; no definite D call. Per the germline V gene, CDR1 is SGHDN and CDR2 is FVKESK. The ends were cut back, 4 bases at V and 8 bases at J, with 12 bases in the middle. The CDR3 spans 14 residues. Here the CDR3 DNA reads TGTGCCAGCAGCCCGGACGTTCGGTATTCACCCCTCCACTTT. It is translated as CASSPDVRYSPLHF.

This chain joins TRBV7-2 and TRBJ1-5; D ambiguous. The CDR3 spans 13 residues. CDR1 is SGHTA and CDR2 is FQGNSA in the germline V gene. V shed 2 bases and J shed 0 bases, with 2 bases lying between them. CDR3 residues: CASSLTSNQPQHF. CDR3 coding DNA: TGTGCCAGCAGCTTAACTAGCAATCAGCCCCAGCATTTT.

V is TRBV30 and J is TRBJ2-1; 12 bases are a match to TRBD2. Germline values: CDR1 GTSNPN, CDR2 SVGIG (reference sequence). Trimming at V came to 5 bases and at J to 7 bases, leaving 0 bases not matched to a gene. CDR3 size: 12 residues. CDR3 protein: CAWGLAGNEQFF. CDR3 in DNA: TGTGCCTGGGGACTAGCGGGAAATGAGCAGTTCTTC.

The V gene is TRBV30, the J gene TRBJ2-3; tentatively, D is TRBD2 (5 bases). Trimming took 0 bases from V and 1 from J, leaving 8 bases between them. This CDR3 comprises 14 residues. The germline V gene encodes CDR1 GTSNPN and CDR2 SVGIG (reference sequence). The CDR3 coding sequence is TGTGCCTGGAGTGTTCGGGGTGGCACAGATACGCAGTATTTT. Amino acid sequence: CAWSVRGGTDTQYF.

The chain is built from TRBV19 and TRBJ1-5; 7 bases align to TRBD1. The length of the CDR3 is 13 residues. CDR1 is LNHDA, CDR2 SQIVND, per germline (reference sequence). Germline trimming cut 5 bases from V and 7 bases from J; bases unmatched to any gene: 5. CDR3 sequence reads: CASSPDRVQPQHF. In nucleotides, the CDR3 is TGTGCCAGTAGTCCTGACAGGGTCCAGCCCCAGCATTTT.

The table lists this clone with a count of one. The chain joins TRBV14 to TRBJ1-3, with D unresolved. The CDR3 totals 15 residues. Trimming stripped 4 bases from V and 0 bases from J, with 10 bases between. Germline CDR1 and CDR2: SGHDN and FVKESK. CDR3 sequence reads: CASSRGLHSGNTIYF. In nucleotides, the CDR3 is TGTGCCAGCAGCCGCGGACTGCACTCTGGAAACACCATATATTTT.

Here the CDR3 reads CASSPLVRRLAKNIQYF. As DNA, the CDR3 is TGTGCCAGCTCACCCCTTGTACGGAGACTAGCCAAAAACATTCAGTACTTC. The rearrangement links TRBV18 to TRBJ2-4; D gene ambiguous. This CDR3 comprises 17 residues. V lost 3 bases, J lost 0 bases, and 15 bases lay in between. CDR1 is KGHSH, CDR2 LQKENI, per germline.

The chain couples TRBV15 to TRBJ2-3; D remains ambiguous. The CDR3 is 15 amino acids. Looked up from germline, CDR1 is LNHNV and CDR2 is YYDKDF (reference sequence). Trimming stripped 1 base from V and 1 base from J, with 9 bases between. CDR3 coding DNA: TGTGCCACCAGCAGAGGGGGTGTTGGCACAGATACGCAGTATTTT. This translates into CATSRGGVGTDTQYF. Based on the CDR3 plus reference TRBV15 and TRBJ2-3, the full variable domain is DAMVIQNPRYQVTQFGKPVTLSCSQTLNHNVMYWYQQKSSQAPKLLFHYYDKDFNNEADTPDNFQSRRPNTSFCFLDIRSPGLGDTAMYLCATSRGGVGTDTQYFGPGTRLTVL.

The chain joins TRBV25-1 to TRBJ1-2, with D possibly TRBD1 on 6 matching bases. Per germline, CDR1 MGHDK and CDR2 SYGVNS. The CDR3 sequence is 16 residues long. V lost 4 bases to trimming and J lost 4 bases, with 19 bases between them. The DNA of the CDR3 is TGTGCCAGCAGTGGCCCCCCGGGGGCGGTCGCCTATGGCTACACCTTC. Protein: CASSGPPGAVAYGYTF.

This chain links TRBV9 with TRBJ2-4; 8 bases align to TRBD2. The CDR3 loop spans 16 amino acids. Germline V gene lookup returns CDR1 SGDLS and CDR2 YYNGEE. J was trimmed by 0 bases and V by 0 bases; bases with no gene match: 2. The CDR3 sequence: CASSVGGGLAKNIQYF. The CDR3, as DNA: TGTGCCAGCAGCGTAGGCGGGGGGCTAGCCAAAAACATTCAGTACTTC.

The gene calls are TRBV5-1 and TRBJ2-3; 11 bases are shared with TRBD2. Germline CDR1 reads SGHRS; CDR2 reads YFSETQ. Trimming cost V 4 bases and J 2 bases; bases outside gene matches: 3. The CDR3 extends over 15 amino acids. The CDR3 here is CASSPLAGDTDTQYF. CDR3 bases: TGCGCCAGCAGCCCACTAGCGGGGGACACAGATACGCAGTATTTT.

V gene TRBV11-3 combines with J gene TRBJ2-1; TRBD1 or TRBD2 may be the D gene (5 bases each). The CDR3 has 13 amino acids. Germline lookup yields CDR1 SGHNT and CDR2 YENEEA. V dropped 1 base and J dropped 9 bases, with 10 bases sitting between them. CDR3 DNA: TGTGCCAGCAGCTTAGGGGGGATCGCTGAGCAGTTCTTC. Translated: CASSLGGIAEQFF.

J is TRBJ2-3 and V is TRBV14; D is ambiguous. Germline V gene data show CDR1 as SGHDN and CDR2 as FVKESK. This CDR3 is 15 amino acids long. V was trimmed by 4 bases and J by 2 bases, leaving 13 bases between them. CDR3: CASSPPGTPTDTQYF. The CDR3 DNA sequence: TGTGCCAGCAGCCCACCGGGTACCCCCACAGATACGCAGTATTTT.

This clone was detected only a few times. The chain uses TRBV5-1 and TRBJ2-5; D gene unclear. The CDR3 runs to 12 residues. Between the trimmed V and J ends, which lost 0 bases and 5 bases, there was a span of 5 bases. The V gene's germline CDR1 is SGHRS and CDR2 YFSETQ. CDR3 nucleotides: TGCGCCAGCAGCTTGGCCATGGAGACCCAGTACTTC. Its translation: CASSLAMETQYF.

The CDR3 region is CASSLGARGTGELFF. The DNA of the CDR3 is TGCGCCAGCAGCTTGGGAGCCAGGGGGACCGGGGAGCTGTTTTTT. The chain links TRBV5-1 to TRBJ2-2; TRBD1 agrees at 7 bases. V shed 0 bases and J 5 bases; nucleotides not matched to a gene: 4. CDR1 is SGHRS and CDR2 is YFSETQ in the germline V gene. The CDR3 totals 15 residues.

This chain links TRBV7-2 with TRBJ2-5, with TRBD2 matching over 7 bases. V trimming: 1 base; J trimming: 4 bases; junction bases outside the gene matches: 6. The CDR3 totals 15 residues. Germline CDR1 and CDR2: SGHTA and FQGNSA. This chain's CDR3 is CASSLDRGRAETQYF. The CDR3 DNA follows: TGTGCCAGCAGCTTAGATCGTGGGAGGGCAGAGACCCAGTACTTC.

The chain carries TRBV7-6 and TRBJ2-7; D gene uncertain. V lost 8 bases to trimming and J lost 4 bases, with 15 bases between them. Germline values: CDR1 SGHVS, CDR2 FNYEAQ. This CDR3 is 13 amino acids long. The CDR3 DNA reads TGTGCCAGCCCACCACATACAGAGTACGAGCAGTACTTC. Protein sequence: CASPPHTEYEQYF.

By share, this clone ranks as medium-sized. J is TRBJ1-1 and V is TRBV27; D is perhaps TRBD1 (6 bases). The CDR3 extends over 17 amino acids. CDR1 and CDR2 from the germline V gene are MNHEY and SMNVEV (reference sequence). V was cut by 3 bases and J by 3 bases, with 20 bases left in between. CDR3 sequence reads: CASSFTFSRTVYTEAFF. CDR3 nucleotide sequence: TGTGCCAGCAGTTTTACCTTTTCCCGGACAGTTTACACTGAAGCTTTCTTT.

This chain connects TRBV4-2 to TRBJ2-2; D perhaps matches TRBD1 (6 bases). Trimming shortened V by 7 bases and J by 5 bases, and 11 bases separated the two germline ends. The CDR3 extends over 13 amino acids. The germline V gene encodes CDR1 LGHNA and CDR2 YNFKEQ. The CDR3 DNA is TGTGCCAGCAACCACAGGGATACCGGGGAGCTGTTTTTT. Translating gives CASNHRDTGELFF.

V is TRBV5-6 and J is TRBJ2-6, with 7 bases identical to TRBD1. This CDR3 has 17 amino acids. V was pared by 0 bases and J by 1 base, with 4 bases of the junction left unmatched. Per the germline V gene, CDR1 is SGHDT and CDR2 is YYEEEE. CDR3 residues: CASSLVGQPSGANVLTF. The DNA of the CDR3 is TGTGCCAGCAGCTTGGTGGGACAGCCTTCTGGGGCCAACGTCCTGACTTTC.

The sample holds one count of this clone. This chain joins TRBV6-5 and TRBJ1-6; 7 nucleotides align to TRBD1. Germline V gene sequence: CDR1 MNHEY, CDR2 SVGAGI. V lost 7 bases and J lost 5; bases outside the gene matches: 2. The CDR3 is 13 residues long. The CDR3 DNA sequence: TGTGCCAGCATGGGGACAGATAATTCACCCCTCCACTTT. Its protein is CASMGTDNSPLHF.

This chain joins TRBV30 and TRBJ1-5; no definite D call. This CDR3 has 15 residues. Looked up from germline, CDR1 is GTSNPN and CDR2 is SVGIG (reference sequence). Trimming removed 0 bases from V and 3 bases from J, with 12 bases in between. The CDR3 sequence: CAWSVKGSINQPQHF. The CDR3, as DNA: TGTGCCTGGAGTGTAAAGGGCAGTATCAATCAGCCCCAGCATTTT. The full variable domain, its missing parts supplied by reference TRBV30 and TRBJ1-5, is SQTIHQWPATLVQPVGSPLSLECTVEGTSNPNLYWYRQAAGRGLQLLFYSVGIGQISSEVPQNLSASRPQDRQFILSSKKLLLSDSGFYLCAWSVKGSINQPQHFGDGTRLSIL.

The chain couples TRBV5-1 to TRBJ1-3; maybe TRBD1 (6 bases). The CDR3 sequence is 14 residues long. The ends were cut back, 7 bases at V and 0 bases at J, with 11 bases in the middle. CDR1 and CDR2 (germline): SGHRS, YFSETQ. The CDR3 region has the DNA TGCGCCAGCCGACAGGCCTTCTCTGGAAACACCATATATTTT. It translates to CASRQAFSGNTIYF. The whole variable domain, filled in from reference TRBV5-1 and TRBJ1-3, reads KAGVTQTPRYLIKTRGQQVTLSCSPISGHRSVSWYQQTPGQGLQFLFEYFSETQRNKGNFPGRFSGRQFSNSRSEMNVSTLELGDSALYLCASRQAFSGNTIYFGEGSWLTVV.

This clone was found a few times. This chain uses TRBV6-5 with TRBJ1-1; D is undetermined. The germline V and J ends were trimmed by 3 bases and 2 bases, with 7 bases remaining between them. CDR1 is MNHEY, CDR2 SVGAGI, per germline. This CDR3 comprises 13 residues. In DNA, the CDR3 is TGTGCCAGCAGTTATACTGGCAACACTGAAGCTTTCTTT. This gives the protein CASSYTGNTEAFF.

J is TRBJ2-5 and V is TRBV18; no clear D. Germline V gene lookup returns CDR1 KGHSH and CDR2 LQKENI. The germline V and J ends were trimmed by 2 bases and 1 base, with 5 bases remaining between them. The length of the CDR3 is 13 residues. CDR3 sequence (DNA): TGTGCCAGCTCACCAGTGGCCCAAGAGACCCAGTACTTC. Amino acids: CASSPVAQETQYF.

The chain uses TRBV4-2 and TRBJ2-2; TRBD1 agrees at 7 bases. This CDR3 is 16 amino acids long. CDR1 is LGHNA, CDR2 YNFKEQ, per germline. The junction had 8 bases not matched to a gene; V was cut back by 3 bases and J by 4 bases. This CDR3 reads CASSQDPTGRTGELFF. As DNA, the CDR3 is TGTGCCAGCAGCCAGGACCCGACAGGGCGCACCGGGGAGCTGTTTTTT.

The chain links TRBV5-4 to TRBJ2-1; 9 bases are a match to TRBD2. CDR3 length: 15 residues. Germline V gene lookup returns CDR1 SGHNT and CDR2 YYREEE (reference sequence). J lost 4 bases, V lost 4 bases, and 6 bases had no gene match. The CDR3 DNA follows: TGTGCCAGCAGCCTTACTAGCGGGTTTTACAATGAGCAGTTCTTC. This translates into CASSLTSGFYNEQFF.